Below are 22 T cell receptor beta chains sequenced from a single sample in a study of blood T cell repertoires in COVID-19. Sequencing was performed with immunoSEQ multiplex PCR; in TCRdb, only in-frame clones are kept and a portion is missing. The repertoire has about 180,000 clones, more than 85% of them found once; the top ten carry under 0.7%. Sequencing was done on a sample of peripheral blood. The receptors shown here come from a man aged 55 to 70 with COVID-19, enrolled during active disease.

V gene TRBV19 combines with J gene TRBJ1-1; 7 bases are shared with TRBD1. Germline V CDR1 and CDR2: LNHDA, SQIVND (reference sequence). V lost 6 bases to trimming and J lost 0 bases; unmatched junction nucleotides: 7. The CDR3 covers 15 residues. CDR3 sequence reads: CASRKDRVMNTEAFF. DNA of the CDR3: TGTGCCAGTAGGAAAGACAGGGTAATGAACACTGAAGCTTTCTTT.

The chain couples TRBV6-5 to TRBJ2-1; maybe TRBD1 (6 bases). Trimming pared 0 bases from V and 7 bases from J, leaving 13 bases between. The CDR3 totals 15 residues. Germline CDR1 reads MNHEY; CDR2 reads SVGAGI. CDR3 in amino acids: CASSYSPGQTNEQFF. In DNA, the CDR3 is TGTGCCAGCAGTTACTCTCCGGGACAAACGAATGAGCAGTTCTTC.

The CDR3 is CSVEDGGTARAFF. The CDR3 DNA is TGCAGCGTTGAAGATGGGGGGACAGCGAGGGCTTTCTTT. The chain recombines TRBV29-1 with TRBJ1-1, with TRBD1 identical over 7 bases. CDR3 length: 13 residues. Trimming cost V 0 bases and J 11 bases; bases outside gene matches: 9. The germline V gene has CDR1 SQVTM and CDR2 ANQGSEA.

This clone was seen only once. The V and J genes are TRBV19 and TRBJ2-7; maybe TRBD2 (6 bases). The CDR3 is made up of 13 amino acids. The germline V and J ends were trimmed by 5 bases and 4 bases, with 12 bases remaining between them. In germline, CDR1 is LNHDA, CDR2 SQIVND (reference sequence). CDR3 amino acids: CASSYPGRYEQYF. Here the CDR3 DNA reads TGTGCCAGTAGTTACCCAGGGAGGTACGAGCAGTACTTC.

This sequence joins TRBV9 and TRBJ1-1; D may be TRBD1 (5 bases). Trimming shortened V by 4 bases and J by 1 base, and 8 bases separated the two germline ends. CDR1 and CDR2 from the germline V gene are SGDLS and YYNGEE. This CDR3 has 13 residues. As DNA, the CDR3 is TGTGCCAGCAGCCATGACAGGAACACTGAAGCTTTCTTT. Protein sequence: CASSHDRNTEAFF.

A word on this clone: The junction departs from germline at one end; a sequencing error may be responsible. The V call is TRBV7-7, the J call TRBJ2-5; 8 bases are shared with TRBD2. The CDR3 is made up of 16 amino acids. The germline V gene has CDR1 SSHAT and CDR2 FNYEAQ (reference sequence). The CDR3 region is CASSLASGSAGETQYF. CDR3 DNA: TGTGCTAGCAGCTTAGCCAGCGGGAGCGCCGGAGAGACCCAGTACTTC.

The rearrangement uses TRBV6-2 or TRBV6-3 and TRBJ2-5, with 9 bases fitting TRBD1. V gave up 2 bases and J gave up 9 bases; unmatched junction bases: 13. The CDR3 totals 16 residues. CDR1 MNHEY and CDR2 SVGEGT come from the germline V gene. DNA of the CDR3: TGTGCCAGCAGTTACCGTGGGACAGGGCCCCGGGATCCCCAGTACTTC. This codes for CASSYRGTGPRDPQYF.

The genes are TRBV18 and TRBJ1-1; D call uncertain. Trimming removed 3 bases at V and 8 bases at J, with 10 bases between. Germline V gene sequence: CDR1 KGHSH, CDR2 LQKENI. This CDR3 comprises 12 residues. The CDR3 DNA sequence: TGTGCCAGCTCACCTACCACCGGGGAAGCTTTCTTT. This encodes CASSPTTGEAFF.

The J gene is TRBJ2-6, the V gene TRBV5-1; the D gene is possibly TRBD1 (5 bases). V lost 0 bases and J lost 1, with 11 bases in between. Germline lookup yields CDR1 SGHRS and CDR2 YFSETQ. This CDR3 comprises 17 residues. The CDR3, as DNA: TGCGCCAGCAGCTTGGGGGCAGGGTATTCTGGGGCCAACGTCCTGACTTTC. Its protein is CASSLGAGYSGANVLTF.

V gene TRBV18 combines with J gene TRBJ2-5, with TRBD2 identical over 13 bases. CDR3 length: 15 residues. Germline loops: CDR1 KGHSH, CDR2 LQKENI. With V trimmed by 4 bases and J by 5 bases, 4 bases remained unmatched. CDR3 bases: TGTGCCAGCTCACTAGGACTAGCGGGAGTGGAGACCCAGTACTTC. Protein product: CASSLGLAGVETQYF.

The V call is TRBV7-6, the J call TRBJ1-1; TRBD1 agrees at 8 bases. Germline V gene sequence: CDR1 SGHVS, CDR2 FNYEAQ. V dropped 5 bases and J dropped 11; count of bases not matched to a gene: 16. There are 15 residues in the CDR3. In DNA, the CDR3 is TGTGCCAGCAGCGTGGTAGGCGGACAGGGCGATACGGCTTTCTTT. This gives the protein CASSVVGGQGDTAFF.

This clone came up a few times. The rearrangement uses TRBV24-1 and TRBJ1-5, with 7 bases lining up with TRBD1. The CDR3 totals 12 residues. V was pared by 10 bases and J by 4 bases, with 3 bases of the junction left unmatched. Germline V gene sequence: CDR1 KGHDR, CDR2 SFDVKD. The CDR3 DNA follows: TGTGCCACGGGACAGCCGAATCAGCCCCAGCATTTT. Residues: CATGQPNQPQHF.

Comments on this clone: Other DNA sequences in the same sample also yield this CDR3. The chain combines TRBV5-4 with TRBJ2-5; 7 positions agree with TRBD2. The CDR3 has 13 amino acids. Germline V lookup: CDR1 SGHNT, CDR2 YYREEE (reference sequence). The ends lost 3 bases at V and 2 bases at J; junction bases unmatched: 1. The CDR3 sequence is CASSSGGQETQYF. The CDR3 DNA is TGTGCCAGCAGCTCGGGAGGACAAGAGACCCAGTACTTC.

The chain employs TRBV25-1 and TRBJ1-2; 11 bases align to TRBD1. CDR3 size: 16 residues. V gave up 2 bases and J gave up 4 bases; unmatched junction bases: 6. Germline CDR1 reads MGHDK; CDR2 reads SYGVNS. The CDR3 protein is CASSENGQGAGYGYTF. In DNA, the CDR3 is TGTGCCAGCAGTGAAAACGGACAGGGGGCTGGCTATGGCTACACCTTC.

The CDR3 is CASSPSLLGQAIQETQYF. Here the CDR3 DNA reads TGTGCCAGCAGCCCATCGTTGTTGGGACAGGCGATCCAAGAGACCCAGTACTTC. This rearrangement joins TRBV3-1 (or the pseudogene TRBV3-2) to TRBJ2-5, with 8 bases lining up with TRBD1. This CDR3 comprises 18 residues. Trimming at V came to 4 bases and at J to 1 base, leaving 14 bases not matched to a gene. Germline V gene data show CDR1 as LGHDT and CDR2 as YNNKEL (reference sequence).

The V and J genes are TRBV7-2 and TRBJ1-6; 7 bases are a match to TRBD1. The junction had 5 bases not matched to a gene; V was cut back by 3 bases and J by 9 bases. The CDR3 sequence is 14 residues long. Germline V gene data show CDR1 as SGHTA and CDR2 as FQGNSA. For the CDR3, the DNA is TGTGCCAGCAGCTTTGACAGGGCGGGTTCACCCCTCCACTTT. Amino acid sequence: CASSFDRAGSPLHF.

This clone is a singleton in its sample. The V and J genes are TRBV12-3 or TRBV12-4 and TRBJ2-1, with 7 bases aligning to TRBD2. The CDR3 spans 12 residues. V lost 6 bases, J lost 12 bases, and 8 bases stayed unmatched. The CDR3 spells CASSPGLEGQFF. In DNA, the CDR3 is TGTGCCAGCAGCCCAGGACTAGAAGGGCAGTTCTTC.

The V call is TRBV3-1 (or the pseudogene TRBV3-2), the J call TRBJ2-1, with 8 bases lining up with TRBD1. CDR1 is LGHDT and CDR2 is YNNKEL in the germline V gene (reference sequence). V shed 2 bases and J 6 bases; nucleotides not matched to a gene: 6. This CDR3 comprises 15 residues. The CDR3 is CASSQSLTGGNEQFF. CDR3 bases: TGTGCCAGCAGCCAATCCTTAACAGGGGGCAATGAGCAGTTCTTC.

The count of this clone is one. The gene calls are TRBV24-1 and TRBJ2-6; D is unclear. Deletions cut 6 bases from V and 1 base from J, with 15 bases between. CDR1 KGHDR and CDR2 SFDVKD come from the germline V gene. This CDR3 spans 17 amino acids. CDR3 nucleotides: TGTGCCACCAGTTCAAACTCGATCGCTTCTGGGGCCAACGTCCTGACTTTC. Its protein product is CATSSNSIASGANVLTF.

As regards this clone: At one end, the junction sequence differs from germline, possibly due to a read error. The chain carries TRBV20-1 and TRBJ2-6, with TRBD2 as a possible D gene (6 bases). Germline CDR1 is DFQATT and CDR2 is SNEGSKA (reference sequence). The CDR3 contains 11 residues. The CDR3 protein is CSATGGVSPAF. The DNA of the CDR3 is TGCAGTGCTACCGGCGGGGTGTCCCCGGCTTTC.

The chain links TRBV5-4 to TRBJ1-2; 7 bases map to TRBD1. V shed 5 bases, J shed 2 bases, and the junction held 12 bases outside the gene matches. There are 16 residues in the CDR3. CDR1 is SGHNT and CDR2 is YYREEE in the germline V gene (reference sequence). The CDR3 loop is CASSSLTGPVNYGYTF. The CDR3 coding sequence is TGTGCCAGCAGTTCATTGACAGGGCCGGTGAACTATGGCTACACCTTC.

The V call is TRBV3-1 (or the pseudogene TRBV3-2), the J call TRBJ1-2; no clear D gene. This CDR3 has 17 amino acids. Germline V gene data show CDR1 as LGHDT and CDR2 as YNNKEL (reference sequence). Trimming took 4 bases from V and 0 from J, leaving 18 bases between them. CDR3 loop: CASSLGGRASSNYGYTF. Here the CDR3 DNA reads TGTGCCAGCAGCCTTGGAGGTAGGGCGAGCTCTAACTATGGCTACACCTTC.